This T cell receptor beta chain emerged from a study of T cell clonality in common variable immunodeficiency. Whole-study findings and limits: CVID subjects showed higher TCRbeta clonality than healthy controls.

Most patients and controls had Caucasian heritage. Concerning this clone: Its antigen is not identified. A junction end diverges from the germline sequence, so it may reflect a read error. The missing CDR3 end, 3 residues past where the read stops, is filled in from the germline J gene.

Equal genomic DNA amounts from CVID and control samples were sequenced. Some clones are missing from TCRdb's copy, which holds only in-frame ones; the method was immunoSEQ multiplex PCR. The sample is made up of fewer than 40,000 clones, none counted only once. CDR1 and CDR2 (germline): SGHTA, FQGTGA. This CDR3 has 14 amino acids. Source material: peripheral blood mononuclear cells. This clonotype was obtained from a person aged 18 to 75 in good health. V and J are TRBV7-3 and TRBJ1-2; perhaps TRBD1 as D (5 bases). The part of the CDR3 DNA that was read is TGTGCCAGCAGCTTAGGGACTAGCGGTTATGAC. Translating it yields CASSLGTSGYD. The whole CDR3 sequence reads CASSLGTSGYDYTF.